The 27 T cell receptor beta chains presented below share a single source sample, sequenced in a study of PD-1 blockade in classical Hodgkin lymphoma. Assay used: immunoSEQ multiplex PCR; TCRdb lists only in-frame clones, some missing. The sample contains around 50,000 clones, about 90% of which appear only once. Time point of the sample: cycle 4 day 1 (C4D1), after about 6 weeks of nivolumab. Exposure to brentuximab vedotin varied, and each patient had relapsed following autologous stem cell transplantation. This specimen consisted of peripheral blood mononuclear cells (PBMCs), obtained before the fourth cycle of nivolumab. The source of these receptors is a human donor with classical Hodgkin lymphoma.

The gene calls are TRBV29-1 and TRBJ1-3; 9 bases are a match to TRBD1. The CDR3 length is 14 residues. The V segment lost 6 bases and the J segment 3 bases; nucleotides outside the gene matches: 6. The V gene's germline CDR1 is SQVTM and CDR2 ANQGSEA. The CDR3 nucleotides read TGCAGCGTCGAACAGGGGGCTAATGGAAACACCATATATTTT. Protein: CSVEQGANGNTIYF. Full variable domain (outside the CDR3, taken from reference TRBV29-1 and TRBJ1-3): SAVISQKPSRDICQRGTSLTIQCQVDSQVTMMFWYRQQPGQSLTLIATANQGSEATYESGFVIDKFPISRPNLTFSTLTVSNMSPEDSSIYLCSVEQGANGNTIYFGEGSWLTVV.

The chain has TRBV6-1 and TRBJ2-7; D gene ambiguous. The CDR3 has 13 residues. With 6 bases removed from V and 6 bases from J, the gap between germline ends came to 15 bases. Germline CDR1 reads MNHNS; CDR2 reads SASEGT. The DNA for the CDR3 is TGTGCCAGCAGGGACGAAGGGCGTGTCGAGCAGTACTTC. Its translation is CASRDEGRVEQYF.

This rearrangement joins TRBV7-2 to TRBJ2-6; D is possibly TRBD2 (5 bases). V was pared by 4 bases and J by 0 bases, with 7 bases between. The CDR3 extends over 15 amino acids. Germline assignment: CDR1 SGHTA and CDR2 FQGNSA. The CDR3 reads CASSWEPSGANVLTF. CDR3 nucleotide sequence: TGTGCCAGCAGCTGGGAGCCCTCTGGGGCCAACGTCCTGACTTTC.

This sequence joins TRBV5-1 and TRBJ1-4; 8 nucleotides align to TRBD1. V was clipped by 4 bases and J by 6 bases; unmatched bases: 5. Germline loops: CDR1 SGHRS, CDR2 YFSETQ. This CDR3 comprises 14 residues. The CDR3 nucleotides are TGCGCCAGCAGCAATGACAGGGGCGATGAAAAACTGTTTTTT. This translates into CASSNDRGDEKLFF. Variable domain in full (rest from reference TRBV5-1 and TRBJ1-4): KAGVTQTPRYLIKTRGQQVTLSCSPISGHRSVSWYQQTPGQGLQFLFEYFSETQRNKGNFPGRFSGRQFSNSRSEMNVSTLELGDSALYLCASSNDRGDEKLFFGSGTQLSVL.

J is TRBJ2-3 and V is TRBV4-1, with 7 bases fitting TRBD2. CDR1 MGHRA and CDR2 YSYEKL come from the germline V gene. Germline trimming cut 4 bases from V and 2 bases from J; bases unmatched to any gene: 6. There are 15 residues in the CDR3. The CDR3 protein is CASSLISGSTDTQYF. DNA of the CDR3: TGCGCCAGCAGCCTAATTAGCGGGTCCACAGATACGCAGTATTTT.

This clone has only one observation. This chain joins TRBV6-5 and TRBJ2-7, with no clear D. Per germline, CDR1 MNHEY and CDR2 SVGAGI. The V end was cut by 0 bases, the J end by 2 bases, with 14 bases between. The CDR3 has 16 amino acids. CDR3 in amino acids: CASSYSRTLNPYEQYF. As DNA, the CDR3 is TGTGCCAGCAGTTACTCCCGAACACTTAACCCCTACGAGCAGTACTTC.

V and J are TRBV25-1 and TRBJ2-3; 7 nucleotides line up with TRBD1. The junction had 3 bases not matched to a gene; V was cut back by 1 base and J by 2 bases. Per germline, CDR1 MGHDK and CDR2 SYGVNS. CDR3 length: 15 amino acids. The CDR3 here is CASSEWDRNTDTQYF. The CDR3 DNA reads TGTGCCAGCAGTGAATGGGACAGAAACACAGATACGCAGTATTTT. Using reference TRBV25-1 and TRBJ2-3 for the parts outside the CDR3, the full variable domain is EADIYQTPRYLVIGTGKKITLECSQTMGHDKMYWYQQDPGMELHLIHYSYGVNSTEKGDLSSESTVSRIRTEHFPLTLESARPSHTSQYLCASSEWDRNTDTQYFGPGTRLTVL.

This chain uses TRBV19 with TRBJ2-7, with TRBD2 as a possible D gene (6 bases). This CDR3 contains 12 residues. Germline V lookup: CDR1 LNHDA, CDR2 SQIVND (reference sequence). V lost 5 bases to trimming and J lost 9 bases, with 14 bases between them. CDR3 in DNA: TGTGCCAGTAGTCTCGGCGGAGCGGGGCAGTACTTC. It is translated as CASSLGGAGQYF. The full variable domain, its missing parts supplied by reference TRBV19 and TRBJ2-7, is DGGITQSPKYLFRKEGQNVTLSCEQNLNHDAMYWYRQDPGQGLRLIYYSQIVNDFQKGDIAEGYSVSREKKESFPLTVTSAQKNPTAFYLCASSLGGAGQYFGPGTRLTVT.

This clone was recorded only once. J is TRBJ2-7 and V is TRBV19, with D unresolved. The CDR3 is made up of 13 amino acids. V lost 5 bases and J 1 base, leaving 9 bases between the germline ends. Germline CDR1 is LNHDA and CDR2 is SQIVND (reference sequence). CDR3 protein: CASSWANSYEQYF. The CDR3 DNA is TGTGCCAGTAGTTGGGCTAATTCCTACGAGCAGTACTTC.

This chain links TRBV2 with TRBJ2-1; 12 bases are a match to TRBD2. Germline CDR1 is SNHLY and CDR2 is FYNNEI. V lost 5 bases and J lost 7; bases outside the gene matches: 6. This CDR3 spans 15 amino acids. In nucleotides, the CDR3 is TGTGCCAGCAGTCAGCATGGGACTAGCGGGAATGAGCAGTTCTTC. Translation gives CASSQHGTSGNEQFF.

The chain links TRBV9 to TRBJ2-7, with 11 nucleotides matching TRBD2. Germline V gene sequence: CDR1 SGDLS, CDR2 YYNGEE. V was clipped by 3 bases and J by 3 bases; unmatched bases: 2. The CDR3 contains 14 residues. CDR3 nucleotide sequence: TGTGCCAGCAGCGAGACTAGCGGGAACTACGAGCAGTACTTC. Its protein is CASSETSGNYEQYF.

V and J are TRBV6-5 and TRBJ2-7; a possible D gene is TRBD1 (6 bases). The V end was cut by 6 bases, the J end by 5 bases, with 17 bases between. The V gene's germline CDR1 is MNHEY and CDR2 SVGAGI. The length of the CDR3 is 14 residues. CDR3 amino acids: CASSSTQGTHEQYF. CDR3 DNA: TGTGCCAGCAGCTCCACTCAGGGGACCCACGAGCAGTACTTC.

The V gene is TRBV12-2, the J gene TRBJ2-7; TRBD2 reflects the table's D call only, with no check against the DNA. TRBV12-2 is given as a pseudogene. The CDR3 runs to 19 residues. Here the CDR3 reads CASRLALLYTSGSSYEQYF. The CDR3 nucleotides read TGTGCAAGTCGCTTAGCCTTGCTGTATACTAGCGGGAGCTCCTACGAGCAGTACTTC.

The chain recombines TRBV6-5 with TRBJ2-5; the match to TRBD1 covers 9 bases. In germline, CDR1 is MNHEY, CDR2 SVGAGI. V was pared by 4 bases and J by 2 bases, with 8 bases of the junction left unmatched. The CDR3 is 16 residues long. In DNA, the CDR3 is TGTGCCAGCAGTTCCCCGACAGGGGGGTGGCAAGAGACCCAGTACTTC. Translation gives CASSSPTGGWQETQYF.

The rearrangement joins TRBV19 to TRBJ2-7, with D perhaps matching TRBD1 or TRBD2 (5 bases each). V gave up 6 bases and J gave up 3 bases, with 12 bases separating them. Germline V gives CDR1 LNHDA, CDR2 SQIVND (reference sequence). The CDR3 runs 13 residues. The CDR3 reads CASSRDAFYEQYF. The DNA for the CDR3 is TGTGCCAGTAGCAGGGACGCCTTCTACGAGCAGTACTTC.

This chain links TRBV9 with TRBJ2-5; maybe TRBD2 (6 bases). Germline CDR1 reads SGDLS; CDR2 reads YYNGEE. The V end lost 4 bases, the J end lost 2 bases, and 15 bases lay between the germline ends. The CDR3 is 15 amino acids. Written as DNA, the CDR3 is TGTGCCAGCAGCTTCACCGGGACTCTTCAAGAGACCCAGTACTTC. Translation: CASSFTGTLQETQYF.

This clone was found once. The CDR3 loop is CASSLVAGQFSYEQYF. As DNA, the CDR3 is TGTGCCAGTAGTCTGGTAGCGGGACAATTCTCCTACGAGCAGTACTTC. V usage is TRBV19 and J usage is TRBJ2-7; TRBD2 matches at 8 bases. Germline CDR1 LNHDA, CDR2 SQIVND (reference sequence). Losses at the gene ends were 5 bases for V and 0 bases for J; bases not matched to a gene: 9. CDR3 length: 16 amino acids.

CDR3 coding DNA: TGTGCCAGCAGCATTAGCGGCACCAATACGCAGTATTTT. Its protein product is CASSISGTNTQYF. The rearrangement joins TRBV9 to TRBJ2-3, with D possibly TRBD2 on 6 matching bases. The V end was cut by 4 bases, the J end by 7 bases, with 13 bases between. From germline, CDR1 is SGDLS and CDR2 YYNGEE. The CDR3 length is 13 residues.

This rearrangement joins TRBV10-1 to TRBJ2-5; no clear D. Germline loops: CDR1 WNHNN, CDR2 SYGVQD (reference sequence). Trimming removed 8 bases from V and 4 bases from J, with 11 bases in between. The CDR3 totals 12 residues. CDR3 amino acids: CASPFGSETQYF. The CDR3 DNA reads TGCGCCAGCCCTTTTGGCTCAGAGACCCAGTACTTC.

The chain has TRBV29-1 and TRBJ2-1; D may correspond to TRBD1 or TRBD2 (5 bases each). From germline, CDR1 is SQVTM and CDR2 ANQGSEA. V shed 4 bases and J shed 0 bases, with 16 bases lying between them. The CDR3 is 16 amino acids. CDR3 residues: CSVVEGLLSSYNEQFF. CDR3 DNA: TGCAGCGTTGTTGAGGGGTTACTAAGCTCCTACAATGAGCAGTTCTTC.

CDR3 sequence (DNA): TGTGCCAGCAGCCAAGGCTCTGGAAACACCATATATTTT. Translating it yields CASSQGSGNTIYF. The rearrangement links TRBV7-3 to TRBJ1-3, with D unclear. Trimming left V 5 bases short and J 0 bases short, with 5 bases between. There are 13 residues in the CDR3. Germline V gene lookup returns CDR1 SGHTA and CDR2 FQGTGA.

This chain links TRBV19 with TRBJ2-3, with 9 nucleotides matching TRBD1. The CDR3 spans 14 residues. CDR1 and CDR2 (germline): LNHDA, SQIVND (reference sequence). V was pared by 7 bases and J by 1 base, with 3 bases of the junction left unmatched. CDR3 in DNA: TGTGCCAGTAAGACAGGGGGAGGCACAGATACGCAGTATTTT. Its translation is CASKTGGGTDTQYF.

The chain links TRBV7-3 to TRBJ2-1; 9 bases are a match to TRBD2. Trimming took 5 bases from V and 7 from J; bases not matched to a gene: 9. The V gene's germline CDR1 is SGHTA and CDR2 FQGTGA. CDR3 length: 15 residues. The CDR3 region is CASSSKLAGPNEQFF. The CDR3 nucleotides read TGTGCCAGCAGCAGCAAACTAGCGGGCCCGAATGAGCAGTTCTTC.

The gene calls are TRBV10-2 and TRBJ2-7; D gene ambiguous. This CDR3 contains 11 residues. V lost 8 bases and J 0 bases, leaving 5 bases between the germline ends. The V gene's germline CDR1 is WSHSY and CDR2 SAAADI. The CDR3 coding sequence is TGCGCCAGCTCGCCCTCCTACGAGCAGTACTTC. It specifies CASSPSYEQYF.

This clone was counted once. This rearrangement joins TRBV27 to TRBJ1-5, with D possibly matching TRBD1 (6 bases). Germline-derived CDR1 and CDR2 are MNHEY and SMNVEV (reference sequence). V was shortened by 1 base and J by 1 base, with 11 bases between the two germline ends. The CDR3 has 16 residues. CDR3 coding DNA: TGTGCCAGCAGTTTATTGGGGGCCCCAAGCAATCAGCCCCAGCATTTT. Amino acid sequence: CASSLLGAPSNQPQHF.

J is TRBJ2-1 and V is TRBV13, with a tentative D call TRBD2 (7 bases). CDR1 is PRHDT, CDR2 FYEKMQ, per germline (reference sequence). This CDR3 spans 16 amino acids. V lost 3 bases to trimming and J lost 4 bases, with 16 bases between them. The CDR3 DNA sequence: TGTGCCAGCAGCTTGGGGGGGCGGGAGCGGTACAATGAGCAGTTCTTC. Amino acid sequence: CASSLGGRERYNEQFF.

This clone came up a few times. Other DNA sequences within the sample encode an identical CDR3. The rearrangement joins TRBV7-9 to TRBJ1-1; D not certain. There are 12 residues in the CDR3. With 7 bases removed from V and 8 bases from J, the gap between germline ends came to 14 bases. CDR1 and CDR2 from the germline V gene are SEHNR and FQNEAQ (reference sequence). The CDR3 sequence is CASTLGGSEAFF. The CDR3 nucleotides are TGTGCCAGCACCTTGGGCGGCAGCGAAGCTTTCTTT.